The present TCR beta chain was sequenced within a study of metastatic and nonmetastatic thyroid tumors. Turning to the study itself: Comparison of repertoires was carried out across blood and tumor or nodule tissue from malignant and benign thyroid patients. Study-level results: Reportedly, malignant thyroid tumors had significantly higher TCR beta diversity than benign nodules, in blood and tumor.

In the original workflow: Researchers built a distant-metastasis classifier for papillary thyroid cancer that drew on CDR3 differences across clinicopathological groups. TCRdb reanalyzed the PCR reads via MiXCR. TCRdb's processing, not the authors' own work, is the source of the V and J calls. The sample holds tens of thousands of clones; roughly 15% are singletons and the top ten take 15% to 18%. Looked up from germline, CDR1 is SGHRS and CDR2 is YFSETQ. The length of the CDR3 is 16 residues. All patients were treatment-naive before thyroid surgery. This clone was seen once. The antigen remains undetermined. Relative to the germline gene, one junction end is altered; a read error may explain this.

The rearrangement links TRBV5-1 to TRBJ2-2; 10 nucleotides match TRBD1. This TCR came from a male donor with papillary thyroid cancer or a benign thyroid nodule (not recorded which). Some clones in this sample may be carry-over from other donors' samples. Sequencing was carried out using blood. CDR3 sequence reads: CASIWGDRGNAGELFF. The CDR3 region has the DNA TGCGCCAGCATCTGGGGGGACAGGGGTAACGCCGGTGAGCTGTTTTTT. Full variable domain (remainder filled in from reference TRBV5-1 and TRBJ2-2): KAGVTQTPRYLIKTRGQQVTLSCSPISGHRSVSWYQQTPGQGLQFLFEYFSETQRNKGNFPGRFSGRQFSNSRSEMNVSTLELGDSALYLCASIWGDRGNAGELFFGEGSRLTVL.